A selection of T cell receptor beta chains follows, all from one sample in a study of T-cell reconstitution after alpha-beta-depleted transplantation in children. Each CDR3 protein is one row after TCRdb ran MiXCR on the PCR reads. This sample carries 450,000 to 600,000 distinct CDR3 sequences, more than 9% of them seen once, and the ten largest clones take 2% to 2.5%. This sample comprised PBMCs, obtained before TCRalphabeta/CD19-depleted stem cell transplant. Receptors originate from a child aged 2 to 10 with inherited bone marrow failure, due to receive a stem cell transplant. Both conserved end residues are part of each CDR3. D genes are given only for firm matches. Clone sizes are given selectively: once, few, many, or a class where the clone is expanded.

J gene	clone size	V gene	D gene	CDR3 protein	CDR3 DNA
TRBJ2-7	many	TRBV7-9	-	CASSSPGRRVEQYF	TGTGCCAGCAGCTCTCCGGGACGGCGGGTGGAGCAGTACTTC
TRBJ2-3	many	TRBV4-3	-	CASSPRSGLFTDTQYF	TGCGCCAGCAGCCCAAGAAGCGGGCTGTTCACAGATACGCAGTATTTT
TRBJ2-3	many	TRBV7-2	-	CASSERPGTDTQYF	TGTGCCAGCAGCGAAAGACCGGGGACAGATACGCAGTATTTT
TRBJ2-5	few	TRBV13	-	CASSLGRLGRLETQYF	TGTGCCAGCAGCTTAGGCCGTCTGGGTAGACTGGAGACCCAGTACTTC
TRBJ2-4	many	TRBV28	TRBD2	CASSLLLSGRVRPNIQYF	TGTGCCAGCAGTTTATTACTTAGCGGGAGGGTCCGTCCAAACATTCAGTACTTC
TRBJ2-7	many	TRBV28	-	CASSPLRGYEQYF	TGTGCCAGCAGTCCCCTCCGCGGGTACGAGCAGTACTTC
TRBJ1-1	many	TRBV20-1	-	CSSHPLNTEAFF	TGCAGTTCCCATCCACTGAACACTGAAGCTTTCTTT
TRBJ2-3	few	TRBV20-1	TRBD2	CSASSGTSGRVNTDTQYF	TGCAGTGCTAGTTCGGGGACTAGCGGGAGGGTGAACACAGATACGCAGTATTTT
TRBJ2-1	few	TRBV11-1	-	CASSLMWVVTGARNEQFF	TGTGCCAGCAGCTTAATGTGGGTCGTGACGGGAGCTCGGAATGAGCAGTTCTTC
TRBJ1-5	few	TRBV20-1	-	CSARDPVSNQPQHF	TGCAGTGCTAGAGATCCGGTAAGCAATCAGCCCCAGCATTTT
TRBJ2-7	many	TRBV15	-	CATSRDGGISYEQYF	TGTGCCACCAGCAGAGATGGAGGGATCTCCTACGAGCAGTACTTC
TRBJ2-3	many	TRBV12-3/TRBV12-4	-	CASRESYTDTQYF	TGTGCCAGCAGGGAGTCCTACACAGATACGCAGTATTTT
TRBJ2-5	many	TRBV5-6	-	CASSRWPSETQYF	TGTGCCAGCAGCCGGTGGCCTTCAGAGACCCAGTACTTC
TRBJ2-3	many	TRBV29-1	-	CSVANPRPERADTQYF	TGCAGCGTTGCAAATCCCCGGCCAGAGCGAGCGGATACGCAGTATTTT
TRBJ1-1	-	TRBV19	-	CASSPRQAGTEAFF	TGTGCCAGTAGTCCCCGACAGGCGGGAACTGAAGCTTTCTTT
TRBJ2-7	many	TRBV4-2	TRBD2	CASSQDIQLAGLYEQYF	TGTGCCAGCAGCCAAGATATCCAACTAGCGGGATTATACGAGCAGTACTTC
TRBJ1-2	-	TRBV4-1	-	CASSQRTGGYGYTF	TGCGCCAGCAGCCAGCGGACGGGGGGGTATGGCTACACCTTC
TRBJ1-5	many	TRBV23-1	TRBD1	CASSQDRAPYSNQPQHF	TGCGCCAGCAGTCAGGACAGGGCCCCCTATAGCAATCAGCCCCAGCATTTT
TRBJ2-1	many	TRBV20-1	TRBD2	CSAVLAGGPREQFF	TGCAGTGCCGTCTTAGCGGGAGGGCCCCGGGAGCAGTTCTTC
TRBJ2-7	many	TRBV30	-	CAWSTLAYEQYF	TGTGCCTGGAGTACTTTGGCATACGAGCAGTACTTC
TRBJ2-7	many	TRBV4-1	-	CASSQFLRAGGSYEQYF	TGCGCCAGCAGCCAATTCCTCAGGGCTGGAGGCTCCTACGAGCAGTACTTC
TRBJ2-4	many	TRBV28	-	CASSLPGQIIQYF	TGTGCCAGCAGCCTACCGGGACAAATCATTCAGTACTTC
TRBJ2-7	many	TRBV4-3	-	CASSQDPTDSYEQYF	TGCGCCAGCAGCCAAGACCCGACAGACTCCTACGAGCAGTACTTC
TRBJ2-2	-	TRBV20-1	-	CSAGTRRDATGELFF	TGCAGTGCTGGAACTAGGAGGGATGCCACCGGGGAGCTGTTTTTT
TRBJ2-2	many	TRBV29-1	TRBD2	CSVALAANTGELFF	TGCAGCGTTGCTCTAGCGGCAAACACCGGGGAGCTGTTTTTT
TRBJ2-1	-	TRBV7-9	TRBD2	CASSQGLAGPRNNEQFF	TGTGCCAGCAGCCAGGGACTAGCGGGGCCGAGGAACAATGAGCAGTTCTTC
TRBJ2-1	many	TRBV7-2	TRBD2	CASSPLWTSGRSSYNEQFF	TGTGCCAGCAGCCCCCTCTGGACTAGCGGGAGGAGCTCCTACAATGAGCAGTTCTTC
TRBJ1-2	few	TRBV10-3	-	CAISESWGTLYGYTF	TGTGCCATCAGTGAGTCGTGGGGCACCCTCTATGGCTACACCTTC
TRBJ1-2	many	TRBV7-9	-	CASSFALATPGGYTF	TGTGCCAGCAGCTTCGCTCTCGCGACACCCGGCGGCTACACCTTC
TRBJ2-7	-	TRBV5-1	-	CASSLVGGAYAQYF	TGCGCCAGCAGCTTGGTGGGGGGGGCCTACGCGCAGTACTTC
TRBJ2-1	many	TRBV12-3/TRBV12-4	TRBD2	CASNLLAGDNEQFF	TGTGCCAGCAATCTACTAGCGGGGGACAATGAGCAGTTCTTC
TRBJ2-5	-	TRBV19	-	CASSRADQETQYF	TGTGCCAGTAGTAGAGCGGACCAAGAGACCCAGTACTTC
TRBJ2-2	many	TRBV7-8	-	CASSLVGGHTGELFF	TGTGCCAGCAGCTTAGTTGGGGGGCACACCGGGGAGCTGTTTTTT
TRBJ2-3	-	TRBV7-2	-	CASSPAGPSTDTQYF	TGTGCCAGCAGCCCAGCGGGTCCTAGCACAGATACGCAGTATTTT
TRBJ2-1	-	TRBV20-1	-	CSARDRASRTNEQFF	TGCAGTGCTAGAGATCGGGCTAGCCGGACCAATGAGCAGTTCTTC
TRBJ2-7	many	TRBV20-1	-	CSASGASSYEQYF	TGCAGTGCTAGCGGGGCCTCGTCCTACGAGCAGTACTTC
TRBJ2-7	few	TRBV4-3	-	CASSQEIHGKQYF	TGCGCCAGCAGCCAAGAAATACACGGCAAGCAGTACTTC
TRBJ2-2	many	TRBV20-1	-	CSASVPGELFF	TGCAGTGCTAGTGTTCCCGGGGAGCTGTTTTTT
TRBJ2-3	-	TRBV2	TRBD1	CAFCFIPRMGQGRADTQYF	TGTGCCTTCTGTTTTATTCCCCGTATGGGACAGGGTCGGGCAGATACGCAGTATTTT
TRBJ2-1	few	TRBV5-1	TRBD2	CASKSLAGEYNEQFF	TGCGCCAGTAAATCGCTAGCGGGAGAGTACAATGAGCAGTTCTTC
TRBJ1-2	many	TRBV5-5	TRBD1	CASSFYPGGAGGYTF	TGTGCCAGCAGCTTCTATCCAGGGGGCGCGGGTGGCTACACCTTC
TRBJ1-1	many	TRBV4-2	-	CASSQGYLLRNTEAFF	TGTGCCAGCAGCCAAGGGTATCTGTTAAGGAACACTGAAGCTTTCTTT
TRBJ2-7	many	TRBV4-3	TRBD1	CASSRGQGRGYYEQYF	TGCGCCAGCAGCCGTGGACAGGGAAGAGGGTACTACGAGCAGTACTTC
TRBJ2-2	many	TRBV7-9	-	CASSLGARSGELFF	TGTGCCAGCAGCTTAGGGGCGAGATCCGGGGAGCTGTTTTTT
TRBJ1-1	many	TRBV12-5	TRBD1	CASGLDRGEAFF	TGTGCTAGTGGCCTCGACAGGGGTGAAGCTTTCTTT
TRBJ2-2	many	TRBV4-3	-	CASSQDAPTGELFF	TGCGCCAGCAGCCAAGACGCCCCCACCGGGGAGCTGTTTTTT